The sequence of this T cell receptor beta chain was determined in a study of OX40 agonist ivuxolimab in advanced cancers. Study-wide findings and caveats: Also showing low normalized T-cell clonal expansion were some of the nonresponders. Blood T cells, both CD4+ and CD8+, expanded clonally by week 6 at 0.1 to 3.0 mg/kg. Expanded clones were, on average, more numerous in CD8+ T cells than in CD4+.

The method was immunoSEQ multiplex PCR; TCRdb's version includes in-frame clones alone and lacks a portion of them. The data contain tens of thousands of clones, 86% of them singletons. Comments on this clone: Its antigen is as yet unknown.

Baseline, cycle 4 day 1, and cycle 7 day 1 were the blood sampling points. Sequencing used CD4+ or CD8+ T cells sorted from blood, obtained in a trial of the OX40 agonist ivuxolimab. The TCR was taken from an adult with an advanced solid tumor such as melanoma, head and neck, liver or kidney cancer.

CDR3 sequence: CASRDRSSYNEQFF. The CDR3 DNA follows: TGTGCCAGTAGGGACCGGAGCTCCTACAATGAGCAGTTCTTC. The V call is TRBV19, the J call TRBJ2-1; D unclear. The V end lost 6 bases, the J end lost 0 bases, and 9 bases lay between the germline ends. Germline assignment: CDR1 LNHDA and CDR2 SQIVND (reference sequence). The CDR3 consists of 14 residues.